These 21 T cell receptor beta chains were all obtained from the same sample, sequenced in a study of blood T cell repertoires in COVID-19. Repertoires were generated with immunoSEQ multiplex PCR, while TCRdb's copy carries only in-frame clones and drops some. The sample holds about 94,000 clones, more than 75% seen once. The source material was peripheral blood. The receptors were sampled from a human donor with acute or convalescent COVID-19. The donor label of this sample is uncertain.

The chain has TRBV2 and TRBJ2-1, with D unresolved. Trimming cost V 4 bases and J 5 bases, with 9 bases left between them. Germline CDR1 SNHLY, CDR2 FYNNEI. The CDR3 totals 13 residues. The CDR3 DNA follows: TGTGCCAGCAGTGTTAACAGTGACAATGAGCAGTTCTTC. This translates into CASSVNSDNEQFF.

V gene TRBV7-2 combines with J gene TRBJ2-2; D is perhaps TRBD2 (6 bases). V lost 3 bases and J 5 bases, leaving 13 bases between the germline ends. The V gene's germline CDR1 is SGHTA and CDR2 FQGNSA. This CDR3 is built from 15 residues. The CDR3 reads CASSFRGAGTGELFF. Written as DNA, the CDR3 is TGTGCCAGCAGCTTCCGGGGCGCGGGAACCGGGGAGCTGTTTTTT.

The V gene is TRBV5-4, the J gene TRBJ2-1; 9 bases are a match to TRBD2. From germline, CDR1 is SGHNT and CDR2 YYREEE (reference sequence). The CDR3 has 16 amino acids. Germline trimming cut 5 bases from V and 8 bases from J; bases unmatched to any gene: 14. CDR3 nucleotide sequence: TGTGCCAGCAGGCCTGTGGGAGCGGGGGGCGTCGATGAGCAGTTCTTC. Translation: CASRPVGAGGVDEQFF.

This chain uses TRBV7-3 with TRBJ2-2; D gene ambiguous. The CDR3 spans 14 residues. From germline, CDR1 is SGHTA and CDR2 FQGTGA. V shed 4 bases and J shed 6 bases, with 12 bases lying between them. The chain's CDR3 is CASSSSSVAGELFF. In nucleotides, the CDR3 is TGTGCCAGCAGCTCCTCCTCGGTGGCCGGGGAGCTGTTTTTT.

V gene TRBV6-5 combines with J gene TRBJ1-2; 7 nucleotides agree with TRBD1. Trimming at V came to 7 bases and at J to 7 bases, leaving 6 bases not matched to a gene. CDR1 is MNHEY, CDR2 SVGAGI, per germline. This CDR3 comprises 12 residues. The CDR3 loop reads CASTPTGPGYTF. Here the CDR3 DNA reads TGTGCCAGCACCCCGACAGGGCCTGGCTACACCTTC.

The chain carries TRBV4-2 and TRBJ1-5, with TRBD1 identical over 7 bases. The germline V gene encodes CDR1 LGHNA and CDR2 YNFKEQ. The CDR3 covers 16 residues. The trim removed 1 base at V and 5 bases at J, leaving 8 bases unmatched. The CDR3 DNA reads TGTGCCAGCAGCCAAGGGCTGCGACAGGGTTATCAGCCCCAGCATTTT. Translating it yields CASSQGLRQGYQPQHF.

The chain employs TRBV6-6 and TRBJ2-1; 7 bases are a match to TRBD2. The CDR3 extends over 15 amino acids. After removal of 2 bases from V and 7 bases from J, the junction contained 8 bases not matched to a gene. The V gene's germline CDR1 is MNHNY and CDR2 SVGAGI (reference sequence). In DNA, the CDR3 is TGTGCCAGCAGTTACACCCAGCGGGGCGGAAATGAGCAGTTCTTC. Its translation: CASSYTQRGGNEQFF.

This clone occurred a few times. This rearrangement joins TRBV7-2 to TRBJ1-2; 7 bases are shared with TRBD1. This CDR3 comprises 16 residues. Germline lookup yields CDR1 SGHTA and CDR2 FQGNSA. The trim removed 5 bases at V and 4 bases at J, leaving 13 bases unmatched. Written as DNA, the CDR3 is TGTGCCAGCAGCCCCGCCGACAGGGCTAGAGGCTATGGCTACACCTTC. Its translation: CASSPADRARGYGYTF. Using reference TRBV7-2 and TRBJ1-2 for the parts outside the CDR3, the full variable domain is GAGVSQSPSNKVTEKGKDVELRCDPISGHTALYWYRQSLGQGLEFLIYFQGNSAPDKSGLPSDRFSAERTGGSVSTLTIQRTQQEDSAVYLCASSPADRARGYGYTFGSGTRLTVV.

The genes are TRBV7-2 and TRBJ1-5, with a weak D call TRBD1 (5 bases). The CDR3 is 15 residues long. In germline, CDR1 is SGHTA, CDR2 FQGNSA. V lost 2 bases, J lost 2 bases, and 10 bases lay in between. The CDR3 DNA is TGTGCCAGCAGCTTAATTCAGGGTGGCAATCAGCCCCAGCATTTT. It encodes CASSLIQGGNQPQHF.

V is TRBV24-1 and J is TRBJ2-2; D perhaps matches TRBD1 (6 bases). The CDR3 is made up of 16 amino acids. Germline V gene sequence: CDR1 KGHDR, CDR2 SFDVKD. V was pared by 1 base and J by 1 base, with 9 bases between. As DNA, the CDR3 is TGTGCCACCAGTGATTTAGGGGGACAGAACACCGGGGAGCTGTTTTTT. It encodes CATSDLGGQNTGELFF.

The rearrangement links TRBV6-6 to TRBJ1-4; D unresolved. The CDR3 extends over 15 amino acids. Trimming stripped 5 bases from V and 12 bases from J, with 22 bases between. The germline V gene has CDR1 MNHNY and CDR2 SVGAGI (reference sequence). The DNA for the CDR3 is TGTGCCAGCAGTCCACCCCCAGCCTCCATGGCGGAACTGTTTTTT. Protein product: CASSPPPASMAELFF.

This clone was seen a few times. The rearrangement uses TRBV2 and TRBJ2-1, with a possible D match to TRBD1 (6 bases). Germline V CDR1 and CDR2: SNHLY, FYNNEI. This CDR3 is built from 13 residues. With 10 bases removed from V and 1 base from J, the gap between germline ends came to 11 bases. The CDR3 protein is CATQQGSYNEQFF. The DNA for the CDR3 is TGTGCCACCCAACAGGGTTCCTACAATGAGCAGTTCTTC.

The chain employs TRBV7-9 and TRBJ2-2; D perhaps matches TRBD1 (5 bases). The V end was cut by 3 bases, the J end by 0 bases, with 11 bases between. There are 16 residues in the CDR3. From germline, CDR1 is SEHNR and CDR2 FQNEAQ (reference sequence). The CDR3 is CASSLAAGTNTGELFF. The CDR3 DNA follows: TGTGCCAGCAGCTTGGCGGCAGGGACGAACACCGGGGAGCTGTTTTTT.

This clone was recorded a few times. The CDR3 region has the DNA TGTGCCAGCAGGGAGAGCGGGGGAGGGGCAGATACGCAGTATTTT. Its protein product is CASRESGGGADTQYF. The genes are TRBV5-6 and TRBJ2-3, with 8 bases that match TRBD2. The length of the CDR3 is 15 residues. CDR1 and CDR2 (germline): SGHDT, YYEEEE. V lost 5 bases to trimming and J lost 4 bases; unmatched junction nucleotides: 9.

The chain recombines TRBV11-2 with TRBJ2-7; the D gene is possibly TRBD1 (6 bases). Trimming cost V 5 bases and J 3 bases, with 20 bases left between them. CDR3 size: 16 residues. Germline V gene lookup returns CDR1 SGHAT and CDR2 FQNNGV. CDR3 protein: CASSRGQQAVIYEQYF. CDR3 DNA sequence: TGTGCCAGCAGCCGCGGACAGCAAGCTGTGATCTACGAGCAGTACTTC.

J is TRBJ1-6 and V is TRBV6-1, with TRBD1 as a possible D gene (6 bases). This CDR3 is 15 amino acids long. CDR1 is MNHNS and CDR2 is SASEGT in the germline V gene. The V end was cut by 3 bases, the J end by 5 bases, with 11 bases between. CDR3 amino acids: CASSDLQGHNSPLHF. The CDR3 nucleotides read TGTGCCAGCAGTGATCTACAGGGTCATAATTCACCCCTCCACTTT.

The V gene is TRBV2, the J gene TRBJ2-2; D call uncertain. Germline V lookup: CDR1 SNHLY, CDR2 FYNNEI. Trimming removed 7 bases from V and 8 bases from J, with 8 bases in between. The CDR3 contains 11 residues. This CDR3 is CASTPGGELFF. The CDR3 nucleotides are TGTGCCAGCACCCCAGGAGGGGAGCTGTTTTTT. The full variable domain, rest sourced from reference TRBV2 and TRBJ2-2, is EPEVTQTPSHQVTQMGQEVILRCVPISNHLYFYWYRQILGQKVEFLVSFYNNEISEKSEIFDDQFSVERPDGSNFTLKIRSTKLEDSAMYFCASTPGGELFFGEGSRLTVL.

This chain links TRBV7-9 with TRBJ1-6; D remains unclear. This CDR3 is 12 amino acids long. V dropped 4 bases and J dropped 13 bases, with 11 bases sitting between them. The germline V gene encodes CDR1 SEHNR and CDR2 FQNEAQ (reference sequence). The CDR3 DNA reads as TGTGCCAGCAGCTATACGGTCGGGCCCCTCCACTTT. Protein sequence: CASSYTVGPLHF.

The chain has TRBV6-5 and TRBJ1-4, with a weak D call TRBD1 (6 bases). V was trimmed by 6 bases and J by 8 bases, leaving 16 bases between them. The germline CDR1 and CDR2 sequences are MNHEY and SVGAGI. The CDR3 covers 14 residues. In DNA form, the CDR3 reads TGTGCCAGCAGGTATCAGGGGAGCGGCGAAAAACTGTTTTTT. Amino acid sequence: CASRYQGSGEKLFF.

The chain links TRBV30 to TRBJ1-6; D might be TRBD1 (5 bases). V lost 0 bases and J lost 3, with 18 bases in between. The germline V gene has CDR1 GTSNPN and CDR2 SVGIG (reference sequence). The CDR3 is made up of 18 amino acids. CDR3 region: CAWSVRSGEFFYNSPLHF. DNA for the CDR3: TGTGCCTGGAGTGTACGTTCGGGGGAGTTCTTCTATAATTCACCCCTCCACTTT.

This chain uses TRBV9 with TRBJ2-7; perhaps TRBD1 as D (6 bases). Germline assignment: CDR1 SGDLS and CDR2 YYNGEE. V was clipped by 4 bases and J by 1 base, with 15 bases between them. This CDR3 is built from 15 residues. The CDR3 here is CASSIQGDGSYEQYF. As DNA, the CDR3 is TGTGCCAGCAGCATACAGGGCGATGGGTCCTACGAGCAGTACTTC.